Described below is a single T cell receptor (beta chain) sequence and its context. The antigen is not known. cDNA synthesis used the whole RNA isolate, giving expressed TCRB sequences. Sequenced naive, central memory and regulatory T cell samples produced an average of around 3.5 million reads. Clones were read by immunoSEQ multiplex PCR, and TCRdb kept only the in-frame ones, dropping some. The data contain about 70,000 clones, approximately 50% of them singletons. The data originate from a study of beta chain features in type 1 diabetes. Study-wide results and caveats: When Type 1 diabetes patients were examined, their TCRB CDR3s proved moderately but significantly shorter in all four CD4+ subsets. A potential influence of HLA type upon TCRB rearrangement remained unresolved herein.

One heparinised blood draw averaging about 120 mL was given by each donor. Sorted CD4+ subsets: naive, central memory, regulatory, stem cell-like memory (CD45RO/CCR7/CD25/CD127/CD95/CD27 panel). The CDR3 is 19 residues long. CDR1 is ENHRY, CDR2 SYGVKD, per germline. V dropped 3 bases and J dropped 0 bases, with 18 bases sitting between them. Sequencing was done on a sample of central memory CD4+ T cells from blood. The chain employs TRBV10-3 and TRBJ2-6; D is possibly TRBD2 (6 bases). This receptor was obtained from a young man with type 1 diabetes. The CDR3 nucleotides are TGTGCCATCAGTGACGCCCCGGGGGACGGAAGCTCTGGGGCCAACGTCCTGACTTTC. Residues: CAISDAPGDGSSGANVLTF.